The 32 T cell receptor beta chains presented below share a single source sample, sequenced in a study of T-cell reconstitution after alpha-beta-depleted transplantation in children. Unique molecular identifiers were incorporated during preparation of the TCRbeta library. TCRdb ran MiXCR on the PCR reads and lists one entry per CDR3 protein. Of over 150,000 distinct CDR3 sequences in the sample, about 6.3% were seen once. This specimen was PBMCs from the stem cell graft donor, taken from the stem cell graft. Receptors were obtained from a human donor who donated a stem cell graft to a child with Wiskott-Aldrich syndrome.

This clonotype was picked up many times. The rearrangement joins TRBV9 to TRBJ2-1; TRBD2 matches 7 bases. Losses at the gene ends were 3 bases for V and 1 base for J; bases not matched to a gene: 4. CDR3 length: 15 residues. Germline V CDR1 and CDR2: SGDLS, YYNGEE. The CDR3 here is CASSGGGVSYNEQFF. CDR3 coding DNA: TGTGCCAGCAGCGGGGGAGGGGTTTCCTACAATGAGCAGTTCTTC.

This clonotype was detected ten times or more. This rearrangement joins TRBV5-1 to TRBJ2-1, with 9 bases matching TRBD1. Looked up from germline, CDR1 is SGHRS and CDR2 is YFSETQ. The CDR3 consists of 14 residues. Losses at the gene ends were 4 bases for V and 7 bases for J; bases not matched to a gene: 6. CDR3: CASSIRDRANEQFF. For the CDR3, the DNA is TGCGCCAGCAGCATCCGGGACAGGGCTAATGAGCAGTTCTTC.

In this sample, this clonotype turned up many times. The CDR3 DNA follows: TGCGCCAGCAGCTTGGGGACAGGAACAGGGTCTGGGTACGGCTACACCTTC. Protein product: CASSLGTGTGSGYGYTF. The genes are TRBV5-1 and TRBJ1-2, with TRBD1 matching over 7 bases. Looked up from germline, CDR1 is SGHRS and CDR2 is YFSETQ. Losses at the gene ends were 0 bases for V and 8 bases for J; bases not matched to a gene: 16. The CDR3 runs 17 residues.

This clonotype was detected many times. The CDR3 DNA is TGTGCCAGCAGCTTACGTCGAGGTTCATCCTTGTCCTACGAGCAGTACTTC. Translation: CASSLRRGSSLSYEQYF. The rearrangement uses TRBV7-6 and TRBJ2-7; D unresolved. CDR1 is SGHVS, CDR2 FNYEAQ, per germline. The CDR3 consists of 17 residues. Trimming took 2 bases from V and 1 from J, leaving 18 bases between them.

This clonotype was counted many times. The chain carries TRBV6-5 and TRBJ1-5; 8 bases line up with TRBD1. V gave up 3 bases and J gave up 6 bases; unmatched junction bases: 7. In germline, CDR1 is MNHEY, CDR2 SVGAGI. The CDR3 has 15 amino acids. CDR3 sequence reads: CASSYSGQGGQPQHF. As DNA, the CDR3 is TGTGCCAGCAGTTATTCTGGACAGGGCGGTCAGCCCCAGCATTTT.

This clonotype occurred a few times. The chain joins TRBV3-1 to TRBJ2-7, with 7 bases aligning to TRBD1. Germline-derived CDR1 and CDR2 are LGHDT and YNNKEL (reference sequence). The length of the CDR3 is 16 residues. V was clipped by 3 bases and J by 1 base; unmatched bases: 9. CDR3 sequence (DNA): TGTGCCAGCAGCCATCAAGGAGTCAGGGGGTCCTACGAGCAGTACTTC. Residues: CASSHQGVRGSYEQYF.

This clonotype was seen a few times. The genes are TRBV11-3 and TRBJ2-1, with 8 bases aligning to TRBD2. V gave up 5 bases and J gave up 9 bases; unmatched junction bases: 12. The germline V gene encodes CDR1 SGHNT and CDR2 YENEEA. The length of the CDR3 is 15 residues. The CDR3 DNA follows: TGTGCCAGCAGCCCCCGATTGAGCGGGAGCAGTGAGCAGTTCTTC. Translating gives CASSPRLSGSSEQFF.

Concerning this clonotype itself: This may come from a read error, since a much larger clone is one base off. The chain is built from TRBV15 and TRBJ1-1; no clear D. Germline-derived CDR1 and CDR2 are LNHNV and YYDKDF (reference sequence). The CDR3 extends over 12 amino acids. The CDR3 nucleotides read TGTCCCACCAGCAACTCGGGCACTGAAGCTTTCTTT. Its translation: CPTSNSGTEAFF.

The rearrangement joins TRBV12-3 or TRBV12-4 to TRBJ2-6; 8 bases match TRBD1. V gave up 5 bases and J gave up 0 bases; unmatched junction bases: 9. CDR3 length: 18 amino acids. CDR3 residues: CASSLGQGLSSGANVLTF. The CDR3 DNA follows: TGTGCCAGCAGTCTCGGACAGGGCCTCAGCTCTGGGGCCAACGTCCTGACTTTC.

This clonotype was counted at least ten times. The rearrangement uses TRBV3-1 and TRBJ2-7; D gene uncertain. CDR1 LGHDT and CDR2 YNNKEL come from the germline V gene (reference sequence). The CDR3 loop spans 13 amino acids. V lost 0 bases, J lost 1 base, and 4 bases lay in between. The CDR3 sequence: CASSQDYSYEQYF. The CDR3 nucleotides read TGTGCCAGCAGCCAAGATTATTCCTACGAGCAGTACTTC.

This clonotype was seen many times. The chain has TRBV25-1 and TRBJ2-7, with D tentatively TRBD2 (5 bases). This CDR3 contains 16 residues. Looked up from germline, CDR1 is MGHDK and CDR2 is SYGVNS. The V gene lost 3 bases and the J gene lost 2 bases, with 17 bases spanning the gap. The CDR3 DNA sequence: TGTGCCAGCAGTGATCGACTAAGGACGGCGACCTACGAGCAGTACTTC. Amino acid sequence: CASSDRLRTATYEQYF.

In its sample, this clonotype was seen once. This chain joins TRBV28 and TRBJ2-5; weak D call: TRBD2 (7 bases). Germline CDR1 and CDR2: MDHEN and SYDVKM. Trimming removed 5 bases from V and 5 bases from J, with 15 bases in between. The CDR3 sequence is 14 residues long. CDR3 DNA: TGTGCCAGCAGTCTCATGGGGGGGGCTGAGACCCAGTACTTC. Encoded protein: CASSLMGGAETQYF.

The table lists this clonotype with many counts. V and J are TRBV20-1 and TRBJ1-4; no reliable D call. Per the germline V gene, CDR1 is DFQATT and CDR2 is SNEGSKA (reference sequence). The CDR3 consists of 16 residues. The V and J ends lost 3 bases and 3 bases respectively, with 17 bases between them. Here the CDR3 DNA reads TGCAGTGCTAGGATGGTTGGACGGTTAGCTAATGAAAAACTGTTTTTT. Translating it yields CSARMVGRLANEKLFF.

In this sample, this clonotype turned up many times. The CDR3 coding sequence is TGCAGTGCATCCACGGCGGGGGTGAGCACAGATACGCAGTATTTT. The encoded protein is CSASTAGVSTDTQYF. V and J are TRBV20-1 and TRBJ2-3; 7 bases fit TRBD2. This CDR3 region has 15 residues. Looked up from germline, CDR1 is DFQATT and CDR2 is SNEGSKA (reference sequence). V was pared by 6 bases and J by 0 bases, with 9 bases of the junction left unmatched.

This clonotype was detected ten times or more. V is TRBV27 and J is TRBJ2-5; 11 bases match TRBD2. Germline CDR1 MNHEY, CDR2 SMNVEV (reference sequence). The CDR3 extends over 15 amino acids. V gave up 6 bases and J gave up 4 bases; unmatched junction bases: 7. As DNA, the CDR3 is TGTGCCAGCAGAGTAGAACTAGCGGGGGTAGAGACCCAGTACTTC. It is translated as CASRVELAGVETQYF.

This clonotype was recorded at least ten times. V and J are TRBV6-5 and TRBJ2-3; 7 bases map to TRBD2. This CDR3 is 16 amino acids long. CDR1 MNHEY and CDR2 SVGAGI come from the germline V gene. With 0 bases clipped from V and 2 bases from J, the junction kept 5 bases outside the gene matches. The CDR3 reads CASSYSSGANTDTQYF. The CDR3 DNA reads as TGTGCCAGCAGTTACTCGAGCGGGGCGAACACAGATACGCAGTATTTT.

This clonotype was seen a handful of times. J is TRBJ1-5 and V is TRBV7-2, with 9 bases lining up with TRBD1. V lost 5 bases, J lost 4 bases, and 3 bases stayed unmatched. In germline, CDR1 is SGHTA, CDR2 FQGNSA. The CDR3 covers 14 residues. Written as DNA, the CDR3 is TGTGCCAGCAGCCGGGACAGGGTGAATCAGCCCCAGCATTTT. It is translated as CASSRDRVNQPQHF. Variable domain in full (rest from reference TRBV7-2 and TRBJ1-5): GAGVSQSPSNKVTEKGKDVELRCDPISGHTALYWYRQSLGQGLEFLIYFQGNSAPDKSGLPSDRFSAERTGGSVSTLTIQRTQQEDSAVYLCASSRDRVNQPQHFGDGTRLSIL.

The chain is built from TRBV6-1 and TRBJ1-1, with D tentatively TRBD1 (5 bases). Germline values: CDR1 MNHNS, CDR2 SASEGT. Trimming took off 4 bases at V and 4 bases at J, with 10 bases between the two ends. This CDR3 comprises 13 residues. This CDR3 reads CASSGGGITEAFF. The CDR3 bases are TGTGCCAGCAGTGGCGGGGGGATCACTGAAGCTTTCTTT.

This clonotype was observed at least ten times. J is TRBJ2-5 and V is TRBV7-2; D is uncertain. Deletions cut 4 bases from V and 5 bases from J, with 8 bases between. This CDR3 is 12 amino acids long. Germline CDR1 is SGHTA and CDR2 is FQGNSA. The CDR3 region is CASSYARETQYF. CDR3 DNA: TGTGCCAGCAGCTACGCTAGGGAGACCCAGTACTTC.

This clonotype was observed at least ten times. The chain couples TRBV6-1 to TRBJ2-1, with D perhaps being TRBD1 or TRBD2 (5 bases each). V was clipped by 0 bases and J by 5 bases, with 11 bases between them. The CDR3 totals 15 residues. The germline gives CDR1 MNHNS, CDR2 SASEGT. The CDR3 sequence: CASSEAFGAHNEQFF. The CDR3 DNA follows: TGTGCCAGCAGTGAAGCCTTCGGGGCACACAATGAGCAGTTCTTC.

The sample holds a few counts of this clonotype. V gene TRBV3-1 combines with J gene TRBJ1-1, with D possibly TRBD1 on 5 matching bases. In germline, CDR1 is LGHDT, CDR2 YNNKEL (reference sequence). The CDR3 sequence is 16 residues long. Trimming took off 4 bases at V and 1 base at J, with 16 bases between the two ends. CDR3 nucleotide sequence: TGTGCCAGCAGCCCGCGAGACGGACAATCGAACACTGAAGCTTTCTTT. Its protein product is CASSPRDGQSNTEAFF.

The chain couples TRBV28 to TRBJ2-1; 8 bases are shared with TRBD2. This CDR3 is 15 amino acids long. The J segment lost 5 bases and the V segment lost 7 bases, leaving 10 bases of the junction unmatched. Germline lookup yields CDR1 MDHEN and CDR2 SYDVKM. The CDR3 DNA is TGTGCCAGCACCGCTGTTCATAGCGGGGACAATGAGCAGTTCTTC. Its translation is CASTAVHSGDNEQFF.

This clonotype showed up many times. This chain links TRBV3-1 with TRBJ2-3; D is uncertain. V was pared by 3 bases and J by 1 base, with 8 bases between. The CDR3 is 14 amino acids. Germline V gene lookup returns CDR1 LGHDT and CDR2 YNNKEL (reference sequence). DNA of the CDR3: TGTGCCAGCAGCCATCTGTCGCGCACAGATACGCAGTATTTT. Protein: CASSHLSRTDTQYF.

In its sample, this clonotype was seen many times. The genes are TRBV7-8 and TRBJ1-1, with a possible D match to TRBD1 (5 bases). Germline CDR1 and CDR2: SGHVS and FQNEAQ. The CDR3 has 16 residues. Trimming stripped 5 bases from V and 1 base from J, with 17 bases between. The CDR3, as DNA: TGTGCCAGCAGCCTTCTGGGGCGACGGGCGAACACTGAAGCTTTCTTT. Protein product: CASSLLGRRANTEAFF.

This clonotype was observed at least ten times. Its ends do not fully match the called genes, so a read error is possible. The rearrangement joins TRBV20-1 to TRBJ2-7, with 10 bases aligning to TRBD1. CDR3 length equals 15 residues. CDR1 is DFQATT and CDR2 is SNEGSKA in the germline V gene (reference sequence). The chain's CDR3 is CSTSPPDRGIHEQYF. For the CDR3, the DNA is TGCAGTACTAGCCCCCCGGACAGGGGGATACACGAGCAGTACTTC.

This clonotype was seen repeatedly, ten times or more. The chain uses TRBV5-1 and TRBJ2-7; 7 bases match TRBD1. CDR1 and CDR2 (germline): SGHRS, YFSETQ. Trimming removed 2 bases from V and 3 bases from J; junction bases left unmatched: 5. The CDR3 loop spans 14 amino acids. The CDR3 coding sequence is TGCGCCAGCAGCTTCCCGACAGGGAGCTACGAGCAGTACTTC. Translating it yields CASSFPTGSYEQYF.

V is TRBV7-6 and J is TRBJ1-1, with D possibly being TRBD1 (5 bases). This CDR3 contains 13 residues. V was pared by 8 bases and J by 5 bases, with 15 bases between. Per germline, CDR1 SGHVS and CDR2 FNYEAQ. The CDR3 nucleotides are TGTGCCAGCGGGCGATTCGAGGGGACTGAAGCTTTCTTT. It is translated as CASGRFEGTEAFF.

The sample holds many counts of this clonotype. V gene TRBV10-3 combines with J gene TRBJ1-5, with TRBD1 identical over 10 bases. Per the germline V gene, CDR1 is ENHRY and CDR2 is SYGVKD. Trimming at V came to 0 bases and at J to 5 bases, leaving 4 bases not matched to a gene. The CDR3 length is 16 residues. Here the CDR3 reads CAISESRDRGDQPQHF. The CDR3 nucleotides read TGTGCCATCAGTGAGTCGCGGGACAGGGGCGATCAGCCCCAGCATTTT.

This clonotype was found many times. The V gene is TRBV29-1, the J gene TRBJ2-7, with D perhaps TRBD1 or TRBD2 (5 bases each). This CDR3 contains 16 residues. Trimming took 5 bases from V and 1 from J, leaving 21 bases between them. The germline V gene encodes CDR1 SQVTM and CDR2 ANQGSEA. CDR3 bases: TGCAGCGTTCTTCGGTTACGGGGCGTGGGATCCTACGAGCAGTACTTC. Its protein is CSVLRLRGVGSYEQYF.

J is TRBJ2-5 and V is TRBV7-9; TRBD2 matches 12 bases. V shed 5 bases and J 0 bases; nucleotides not matched to a gene: 4. Germline CDR1 is SEHNR and CDR2 is FQNEAQ (reference sequence). The CDR3 covers 16 residues. The CDR3 DNA reads as TGTGCCAGCAGCCCTAGGACTAGCGGGAACCAAGAGACCCAGTACTTC. The encoded protein is CASSPRTSGNQETQYF.

This clonotype was seen repeatedly, ten times or more. J is TRBJ2-7 and V is TRBV6-2 or TRBV6-3, with TRBD1 matching 10 bases. CDR1 and CDR2 (germline): MNHEY, SVGEGT. CDR3 length: 16 amino acids. Trimming took 4 bases from V and 3 from J; bases not matched to a gene: 9. The CDR3 region has the DNA TGTGCCAGCAGTTTCTCTCCGGGACAGGGGTTCTACGAGCAGTACTTC. This encodes CASSFSPGQGFYEQYF.

This clonotype was counted many times. The CDR3 nucleotides are TGTGCCAGCAGTAACCCGGGACAGGTTGGCGAAAAACTGTTTTTT. It is translated as CASSNPGQVGEKLFF. This chain connects TRBV6-5 to TRBJ1-4; 8 nucleotides agree with TRBD1. The CDR3 has 15 amino acids. CDR1 is MNHEY, CDR2 SVGAGI, per germline. The junction had 10 bases not matched to a gene; V was cut back by 5 bases and J by 8 bases.